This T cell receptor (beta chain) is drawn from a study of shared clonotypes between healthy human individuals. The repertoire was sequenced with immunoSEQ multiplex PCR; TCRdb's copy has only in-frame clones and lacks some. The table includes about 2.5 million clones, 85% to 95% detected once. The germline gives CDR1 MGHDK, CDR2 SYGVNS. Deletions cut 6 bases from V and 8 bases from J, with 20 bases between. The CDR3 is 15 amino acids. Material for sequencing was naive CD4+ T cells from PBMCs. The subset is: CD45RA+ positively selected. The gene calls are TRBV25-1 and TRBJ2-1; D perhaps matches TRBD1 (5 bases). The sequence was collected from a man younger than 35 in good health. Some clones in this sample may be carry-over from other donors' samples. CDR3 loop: CASSPPRRVRDEQFF. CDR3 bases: TGTGCCAGCAGCCCCCCCCGCAGGGTCCGGGATGAGCAGTTCTTC.